This T cell receptor (beta chain) appears in the sequencing data of a study of T cell responses to AZD1222 COVID-19 vaccine. Study-wide context: Timing groups of about 4 and about 12 weeks for second doses were pooled. General observations from the study: The donor group comprised mostly white British people and more females; the analysis possibly underestimated clonal diversity. Among those given AZD1222, only five or six were seropositive at baseline. Reportedly, nearly half of unique spike TCRs recognized epitopes outside B.1.351/B.1.1.7 mutations.

The protocol was immunoSEQ multiplex PCR, while the TCRdb copy is restricted to in-frame clones and leaves out a portion. Here the sample spans approximately 160,000 clones, 87% being singletons. Germline lookup yields CDR1 MGHRA and CDR2 YSYEKL. The CDR3 covers 16 residues. V gave up 1 base and J gave up 2 bases, with 12 bases separating them. With regard to this clone: As yet, its antigen is unknown.

The source of this sequence is an adult in good health. Sequenced here: peripheral blood, sampled on day 0 of AZD1222 vaccination. The rearrangement links TRBV4-1 to TRBJ1-3; no firm D call. In DNA form, the CDR3 reads TGCGCCAGCAGCCAAGCGGCGGAGGGCGCTGGAAACACCATATATTTT. Protein: CASSQAAEGAGNTIYF.